This entry features one T cell receptor (beta chain) sequence. This entry belongs to a study of blood T cell repertoires in COVID-19. How the authors handled the data: Amplification from reference gene primers served as the basis for estimated nucleated cell counts. Clones were sequenced by immunoSEQ multiplex PCR, and TCRdb holds only the in-frame ones, with some missing. V and J calls plus clone size are reproduced from that table; the DNA served to infer D and trimming. The repertoire holds just under 350,000 clones, around four fifths seen once, with approximately 3.1% in the top ten. The V end lost 6 bases, the J end lost 7 bases, and 22 bases lay between the germline ends. The CDR3 totals 16 residues. From germline, CDR1 is SGHDT and CDR2 YYEEEE.

Sequenced input: peripheral blood. This chain joins TRBV5-6 and TRBJ2-2; no firm D call. This TCR was recovered from a man in his thirties or forties with active or convalescent COVID-19. This CDR3 is CASTRGPREASGELFF. The CDR3 region has the DNA TGTGCCAGCACCCGCGGCCCAAGAGAAGCAAGCGGGGAGCTGTTTTTT.